The T cell receptor beta chain described here comes from a study of T cell responses to AZD1222 COVID-19 vaccine. Study observations and caveats: Repertoire sampling was restricted to post-peak T cell response timepoints.

Using immunoSEQ multiplex PCR, the repertoire was profiled, and TCRdb retains in-frame clones only, with some absent. There are around 160,000 clones in the sample; about 90% occur only once, and less than 5.5% lies in the top ten. The CDR3 loop spans 13 amino acids. Germline loops: CDR1 SGHDN, CDR2 FVKESK. V shed 1 base and J shed 5 bases, with 8 bases lying between them. In the case of this clone: Its antigen remains unidentified.

The sequence was collected from an adult in good health. This material consisted of peripheral blood, taken on day 0 of AZD1222 vaccination. J is TRBJ1-2 and V is TRBV14, with D possibly matching TRBD1 (5 bases). The CDR3: CASSQAGKYGYTF. CDR3 bases: TGTGCCAGCAGCCAAGCAGGGAAGTATGGCTACACCTTC.